The T cell receptor (beta chain) described here comes from a study of blood T cell repertoires in COVID-19. At the level of the study: Nucleic acid was either cDNA or gDNA, and it came from T cells, B-cell-depleted T cells, or PBMCs.

The recovered donors of Cohort 3 showed two negative PCRs, clearance, or symptom resolution. CDR1 SQVTM and CDR2 ANQGSEA come from the germline V gene. This CDR3 comprises 14 residues. V shed 7 bases, J shed 3 bases, and the junction held 6 bases outside the gene matches. Per the study methods: Counts of nucleated cells, estimated from reference gene primer amplification, were obtained. The data were produced by immunoSEQ multiplex PCR, yet TCRdb's version contains in-frame clones alone and is incomplete. Clone size and V and J calls were adopted from that table, with D and trimming inferred from the DNA. The table lists around 130,000 clones, over 80% of them singletons, with over 15% in the top ten.

The specimen sequenced was PBMCs or T cells enriched from blood (not recorded which). The source of this sequence is a man aged 25 to 40 who had recovered from COVID-19. The chain combines TRBV29-1 with TRBJ2-1, with TRBD2 matching 10 bases. CDR3 DNA sequence: TGCAGCGCCCCCACTAGCGGGAACTACAATGAGCAGTTCTTC. Translation: CSAPTSGNYNEQFF.